This T cell receptor (beta chain) derives from a study of T cell changes during pregnancy in multiple sclerosis (dated by TCRdb to about 2019). About the investigation overall: The study looked at changes in the T cell repertoire across pregnancy in women with multiple sclerosis.

This clone was recorded only once. Its recognized antigen is unknown. No per-base quality is available; no much larger clone lies one base away. The CDR1 and CDR2 encoded by the germline V gene (reference sequence) are SEHNR and FQNEAQ. The V end loses 1 base and the J end loses 4 bases, and a stretch of 25 bases separates them. The CDR3 runs 19 amino acids, cysteine and phenylalanine included. Of all the DNA, just the CDR3 is kept, 57 bases in frame from base 1. Library method: the immunoSEQ multiplex PCR assay. The clones in this table, taken by TCRdb from immuneACCESS, are in-frame only. Not every clone is retained; where verified, under half of the shortfall comes from an unresolved V gene, and the cause of the rest is unknown. In this sample the table shows approximately 60,000 clones, about 90% of which occur a single time. The top ten clones comprise approximately 0.18% of the sample.

This material consisted of CD4+ T cells from peripheral blood mononuclear cells, taken in the second trimester of pregnancy. The receptor was isolated from a female donor with multiple sclerosis, enrolled in a pregnancy study. The sequence is built from TRBV7-9 and TRBJ2-5, with TRBD1 as a weak D call on 6 bases. CDR3 region: CASSLEGIKTGHRGETQYF. The sequenced DNA is TGTGCCAGCAGCTTAGAGGGAATAAAGACGGGACACCGTGGAGAGACCCAGTACTTC.